This T cell receptor (beta chain) was sequenced in a study of regulatory and conventional T cells in RAG deficiency. General study points: These Omenn syndrome Treg sorts may hold peripherally activated cells instead.

As for this clone: Its antigen is currently unknown.

Generated by immunoSEQ multiplex PCR, the TCRdb table keeps only in-frame clones and is missing some. Of about 30,000 clones listed, over 80% were seen once; the top ten hold under 0.85%. Trimming at V came to 6 bases and at J to 5 bases, leaving 14 bases not matched to a gene. The CDR3 has 16 amino acids. From germline, CDR1 is LNHDA and CDR2 SQIVND (reference sequence). Blood CD4+ CD25-high CD127-low regulatory T cells supplied the genomic DNA template. These data are also associated with another study on regulatory T cells. According to that study: Primers: 52 TRBV forward and 13 TRBJ reverse.

The rearrangement joins TRBV19 to TRBJ1-2, with 8 bases lining up with TRBD1. Sequencing was done on a sample of Tregs sorted from blood. The receptor comes from a human donor in good health. CDR3 sequence reads: CASRRGSTTGVYGYTF. The CDR3, as DNA: TGTGCCAGTAGAAGGGGGTCTACGACAGGGGTGTATGGCTACACCTTC.